This T cell receptor beta chain was recovered during a study of T cell responses to AZD1222 COVID-19 vaccine. Study-level points and caveats: The peak T cell response came first, and repertoires were sampled only after it.

Worth noting for this clone: Its antigen is unknown.

The repertoire was sequenced with immunoSEQ multiplex PCR; TCRdb's copy has only in-frame clones and lacks some. This table holds fewer than 110,000 clones, about 90% found once. The CDR3 loop spans 17 amino acids. Looked up from germline, CDR1 is MNHEY and CDR2 is SVGEGT. The ends lost 2 bases at V and 9 bases at J; junction bases unmatched: 14. The V and J genes are TRBV6-2 or TRBV6-3 and TRBJ2-1, with 9 bases matching TRBD2. This specimen consisted of peripheral blood, obtained on day 0 of AZD1222 vaccination. This clonotype was sampled from an adult in good health. The CDR3 sequence: CASSYGDPPRAGGEQFF. CDR3 coding DNA: TGTGCCAGCAGTTACGGGGATCCTCCAAGAGCGGGAGGTGAGCAGTTCTTC.